The rows below give T cell receptor beta chains drawn from one sample of a study of OX40 agonist ivuxolimab in advanced cancers. TCRdb's table, derived via immunoSEQ multiplex PCR, lists solely in-frame clones and lacks some. The sample consists of about 77,000 clones, 81% of them appearing once. The specimen comprised CD4+ or CD8+ T cells sorted from blood, sampled in a trial of the OX40 agonist ivuxolimab. Receptors were obtained from an adult with an advanced solid tumor such as melanoma, head and neck, liver or kidney cancer. CDR3s include the opening cysteine and the closing phenylalanine or tryptophan. The D gene is left open where the match is weak. Clone size is shown for a subset of rows, as once, few, many or a class of expanded clone.

V gene,clone size,D gene,J gene,CDR3 DNA,CDR3 protein
TRBV9,-,TRBD2,TRBJ2-3,TGTGCCAGCAGCGTGGGACTAGCCTCAGATACGCAGTATTTT,CASSVGLASDTQYF
TRBV19,few,-,TRBJ1-5,TGTGCCAGTAGTATCTGGGGAGTGGGCAATCAGCCCCAGCATTTT,CASSIWGVGNQPQHF
TRBV6-1,-,-,TRBJ2-7,TGTGCCAGCAGTGATAGACACGAGCAGTACTTC,CASSDRHEQYF
TRBV9,-,TRBD2,TRBJ2-1,TGTGCCAGCAGCGTAGAGTTTGGACTAGCGGAATACAATGAGCAGTTCTTC,CASSVEFGLAEYNEQFF
TRBV7-9,-,-,TRBJ2-7,TGCGCCAGCAGCTTAGTGGGGTACGAGCAGTACTTC,CASSLVGYEQYF
TRBV7-3,-,TRBD1,TRBJ1-1,TGTGCCAGCAGACGACAGGGGGACACTGAAGCTTTCTTT,CASRRQGDTEAFF
TRBV9,-,-,TRBJ2-2,TGTGCCAGCAGCGTAGATGAATTTCCCGGGGAGCTGTTTTTT,CASSVDEFPGELFF
TRBV4-1,few,TRBD1,TRBJ2-1,TGCGCCAGCAGCCAAGATTCAGACAGGGTCTACAATGAGCAGTTCTTC,CASSQDSDRVYNEQFF
TRBV6-1,-,-,TRBJ1-4,TGTGCCAGCAGGGGAGAGTCAACTAATGAAAAACTGTTTTTT,CASRGESTNEKLFF
TRBV10-3,-,-,TRBJ1-1,TGTGCCATCAGCGGTGCCTCCAGAACGAACACTGAAGCTTTCTTT,CAISGASRTNTEAFF
TRBV4-1,-,-,TRBJ1-4,TGCGCCAGCAGCCAAGAGCCGAGGTATACAACTAATGAAAAACTGTTTTTT,CASSQEPRYTTNEKLFF
TRBV7-2,-,-,TRBJ2-3,TGTGCCAGCAGCGCCAGGGGGGGCCAGGGGACGTATCGCACAGATACGCAGTATTTT,CASSARGGQGTYRTDTQYF
TRBV7-2,-,TRBD2,TRBJ2-3,TGTGCCAGCAGCTGGACTAGCGGGACTACGTATACGCAGTATTTT,CASSWTSGTTYTQYF
TRBV4-1,-,-,TRBJ1-2,TGCGCCAGCAGCCAAGATTTTGGGACGTCAAATGGCTACACCTTC,CASSQDFGTSNGYTF
TRBV19,once,TRBD1,TRBJ1-4,TGTGCCAGTAGTACCTGGGACAGGTGGGAAAAACTGTTTTTT,CASSTWDRWEKLFF
TRBV6-1,-,-,TRBJ2-7,TGTGCCAGCAGTGTTCGGTACGACCCCTACGAGCAGTACTTC,CASSVRYDPYEQYF
TRBV15,-,-,TRBJ1-2,TGTGCCACCAGCAGAGATCCTGACAAACCTAACTATGGCTACACCTTC,CATSRDPDKPNYGYTF
TRBV11-2,-,-,TRBJ2-1,TGTGCCAGCAGCTCCGGACTGACGGCCTACAGCTCCTACAATGAGCAGTTCTTC,CASSSGLTAYSSYNEQFF
TRBV7-9,-,TRBD2,TRBJ2-7,TGTGCCAGCAGCTTACTAGCGGCCAAGAACCCCTACGAGCAGTACTTC,CASSLLAAKNPYEQYF
TRBV5-1,-,-,TRBJ1-5,TGCGCCAGCAGCTTGGAAGGGAGTCGCAATCAGCCCCAGCATTTT,CASSLEGSRNQPQHF
TRBV5-1,-,TRBD1,TRBJ1-1,TGCGCCAGCAGCGGAACAGGGGTCATGAACACTGAAGCTTTCTTT,CASSGTGVMNTEAFF
TRBV18,-,-,TRBJ1-5,TGTGCCAGCTCACCACAGGCCGGAAGCAATCAGCCCCAGCATTTT,CASSPQAGSNQPQHF
TRBV2,-,TRBD2,TRBJ2-3,TGTGCCTCCCCTATGACTAGCGGGGGAGAAGATACGCAGTATTTT,CASPMTSGGEDTQYF
TRBV19,-,-,TRBJ1-5,TGTGCCAGTAGCCCGCGGTGGGAGGGTCAGCATTTT,CASSPRWEGQHF
TRBV9,-,-,TRBJ2-2,TGTGCCAGCAGTCTTATGACCGGGACGAACACCGGGGAGCTGTTTTTT,CASSLMTGTNTGELFF
TRBV11-2,-,-,TRBJ2-1,TGTGCCAGCAGCTCAAGACTAGTCAACAATGAGCAGTTCTTC,CASSSRLVNNEQFF
TRBV18,once,-,TRBJ1-1,TGTGCCAGCTCACCACCCGGGGCGCCGGACACTGAAGCTTTCTTT,CASSPPGAPDTEAFF
TRBV4-2,-,-,TRBJ2-7,TGTGCCAGCAGCCCTTTTCCTGCAGGGGCCTTTTCCTACGAGCAGTACTTC,CASSPFPAGAFSYEQYF
TRBV29-1,many,TRBD1,TRBJ1-2,TGCAGCGTAGCGGGGACAGACCTTTGGGGCTACACCTTC,CSVAGTDLWGYTF
TRBV4-1,-,TRBD2,TRBJ2-3,TGCGCCAGCAGCCGATTTCTAGCGGGGGCTAGAGATACGCAGTATTTT,CASSRFLAGARDTQYF
TRBV7-6,-,-,TRBJ1-1,TGTGCCAGCAGCTTAGCTTCGGGGGTGGACACTGAAGCTTTCTTT,CASSLASGVDTEAFF
TRBV19,medium-sized,-,TRBJ1-5,TGTGCCAGTAGTGGGGCAGGGAATCAGCCCCAGCATTTT,CASSGAGNQPQHF
TRBV4-3,-,-,TRBJ2-3,TGCGCCAGCAGCCGGCGAGCGGTGACAGATACGCAGTATTTT,CASSRRAVTDTQYF
TRBV6-5,-,-,TRBJ2-7,TGTGCCAGCAGTTACTCCGACAGTTACGAGCAGTACTTC,CASSYSDSYEQYF
TRBV4-1,-,-,TRBJ2-7,TGCGCCAGCAGCCACACAGGGACCTCCTACGAGCAGTACTTC,CASSHTGTSYEQYF
TRBV7-2,-,-,TRBJ2-3,TGTGCCAGCAGCTTAGGCGGGACTGGCCCTTTCGCAGATACGCAGTATTTT,CASSLGGTGPFADTQYF
TRBV28,-,TRBD1,TRBJ2-3,TGTGCCAGCAGTGATGGGACAGGGTTCTTGGATACGCAGTATTTT,CASSDGTGFLDTQYF
TRBV30,once,-,TRBJ2-3,TGTGCCTGGAGTGCCTCACTTACCACAGATACGCAGTATTTT,CAWSASLTTDTQYF
TRBV18,few,-,TRBJ1-5,TGTGCCAGCTCTCTCGTAGGGGGAGATCAGCCCCAGCATTTT,CASSLVGGDQPQHF
TRBV9,-,-,TRBJ2-2,TGTGCCAGCAGCGTCGGACTCAACACCGGGGAGCTGTTTTTT,CASSVGLNTGELFF
TRBV5-4,-,TRBD1,TRBJ1-1,TGTGCCAGCAGCTTTCCCGGGACAGGGGAAACTGAAGCTTTCTTT,CASSFPGTGETEAFF
TRBV19,-,-,TRBJ2-3,TGTGCCAGTAGTACCACAGGGAGAGGAGAAGATACGCAGTATTTT,CASSTTGRGEDTQYF
TRBV5-4,-,-,TRBJ2-7,TGTGCCAGCAGCTTGGCTGGCAGGGTAGGCGAGCAGTACTTC,CASSLAGRVGEQYF
TRBV7-2,-,TRBD2,TRBJ2-1,TGTGCCAGCAGCCTAGGGACTAGCGGGGGGGGCAATGAGCAGTTCTTC,CASSLGTSGGGNEQFF
TRBV9,once,TRBD2,TRBJ2-3,TGTGCCAGCAGCGCCGGGACTAGCGGATACACAGATACGCAGTATTTT,CASSAGTSGYTDTQYF
TRBV11-3,-,-,TRBJ1-1,TGTGCCAGCAGCTTAGTTCCAGGGAGGAGCACTGAAGCTTTCTTT,CASSLVPGRSTEAFF
TRBV5-1,-,-,TRBJ2-5,TGCGCCAGCAGCTCGGGGTGGGGCCAAGAGACCCAGTACTTC,CASSSGWGQETQYF
TRBV11-3,-,TRBD1,TRBJ1-2,TGTGCCAGCAGCTTAGCAGGGGGACAGGGGGCAGCCTATGGCTACACCTTC,CASSLAGGQGAAYGYTF
TRBV18,-,TRBD1,TRBJ2-7,TGTGCCAGCTCTCCTGGGACAGGGGCCTCCTACGAGCAGTACTTC,CASSPGTGASYEQYF
TRBV5-4,-,-,TRBJ2-7,TGTGCCAGCAGCAAATCCGATACAGGTCTTGAGCAGTACTTC,CASSKSDTGLEQYF
TRBV5-4,-,-,TRBJ2-6,TGTGCCAGCAGCCAACTTGCGACAGACTATAGCTCTGGGGCCAACGTCCTGACTTTC,CASSQLATDYSSGANVLTF